This TCR beta chain was identified in a study of graft-versus-host responses after intestinal transplantation (dated by TCRdb to the early 2020s). Turning to the overall study: The transplants that recipients got were multivisceral, liver-intestinal, or isolated intestinal. Every recipient was given anti-thymocyte globulin induction, followed by around three years of maintenance tacrolimus and steroids. Bulk TCR-beta CDR3 sequencing was used to track graft-versus-host and host-versus-graft alloreactive T cell clones in the graft, circulation and bone marrow after intestinal transplantation. To identify alloreactive clones, pre-transplant mixed lymphocyte reaction products were sequenced and compared with unstimulated pre-transplant donor and recipient T cells. The cohort enrolled 24 intestinal transplant recipients including one retransplant, and a few patients lacking pretransplant specimens were excluded. A peak of at least 4% donor T cells among recipient peripheral blood mononuclear cells was the definition used for donor T cell macrochimerism. Rather than going through the commercial service, samples from a few later patients were sequenced in-house on an Illumina MiSeq and processed with MiXCR. The research as a whole found: GvH clones turned up in recipient bone marrow, with some appearing earlier in ileal mucosa or blood, a pattern consistent with an intestinal mucosal origin. Early after transplant, declines in HvG clones were associated with peak levels of circulating GvH clones. In the allografts of patients with donor T cell macrochimerism, GvH to HvG T cell clonal ratios were high. The conclusions were limited by the relatively low number and heterogeneity of the intestinal transplant patients.

The protocol used for the library was the immunoSEQ multiplex PCR assay. In most patients, genomic DNA was isolated using the Qiagen DNeasy Blood and Tissue Kit and sent frozen to Adaptive Biotechnologies for TCR sequencing. Adaptive Biotechnologies carried out high-throughput TCR-beta CDR3 sequencing of genomic DNA for most patients. The study's processing was this. TCR sequencing data were retrieved from Adaptive's ImmunoSEQ software for around 20 patients, whereas three other patients were processed with MiXCR and VDJtools. To correct CD4 versus CD8 sorting errors, any sequence found in both subsets at a frequency ratio below 5:1 was removed. CDR3 nucleotide sequences shared by donor and recipient were removed because the origin of these sequences could not be assigned. To count as alloreactive, a clone needed at least 2-fold expansion over unstimulated cells and a minimum CFSE-low frequency of 0.002% (template counts) or 0.001% (read counts). Mappable clones were those detected in sequenced pre-transplant spleen, lymph node, or MLR CFSE-low populations of the donor or recipient. Cumulative frequency of alloreactive clones was calculated as a percentage of all sequences weighted by copy number. TCRdb re-hosts the immuneACCESS table, in-frame sequences only. Its copies lack some clones; in the studies checked, an unresolved V gene accounts for under half of them, and the cause for the rest is not known. V, J and clone size are those of that table, while D and trimming were read from the DNA. The sample includes about 120,000 clones, with 85% to 95% observed a single time. The ten largest make up 1.2% of the sample.

This clone has just one count. Its specific antigen is unknown. No much larger clone is present one base from it, and per-base qualities are unavailable. Trimming at the junction amounts to 1 base on V and 0 bases on J, and the germline ends lie 12 bases apart. CDR1 and CDR2 (SGHAT, FQNNGV) derive from the germline V gene. The CDR3 numbers 17 residues from cysteine through phenylalanine. Kept here is only the CDR3 DNA, which spans 51 bases and is read in frame from base 1. The time point label, as the study defines it: cells obtained before transplantation from donor or recipient. CD3+CD4+ and CD3+CD8+ populations were FACS-sorted from unstimulated pre-transplant donor and recipient cells taken from spleen or lymph nodes.

The source material was unstimulated CD8+ T cells sorted from spleen or lymph node cells, sampled before transplant. The sequence is built from TRBV11-2 and TRBJ2-2, with the D gene call left open. This clonotype originated in a human donor who was the organ donor for an intestinal transplant. The sequence in DNA is TGTGCCAGCAGCTTAGGTGGTCGGACCGCGAACACCGGGGAGCTGTTTTTT. Translated, this is CASSLGGRTANTGELFF.